This T cell receptor beta chain was identified in a study of shared clonotypes between healthy human individuals. On the study more broadly: A few men and a couple of women, aged 18 to 49, were donors.

This clone was seen only once. What it binds is unknown. Trimming stripped 1 base from V and 0 bases from J, with 10 bases between. This CDR3 has 16 amino acids. Germline assignment: CDR1 SGHRS and CDR2 YFSETQ. Regarding the study as a whole: Sorted-subset sequencing was shown by rarefaction to be incomplete despite large depth.

Subsets obtained from CD4+ cells comprised CD45RA+ naive and CD45RA-negative memory cells. Data came from immunoSEQ multiplex PCR; TCRdb stores just in-frame clones and leaves some out. The data hold 1,500,000 or so clones, with roughly 95% observed a single time. The V call is TRBV5-1, the J call TRBJ2-2; the D is unclear. The specimen was naive CD4+ T cells sorted from blood. Indicated subset: CD45RA+ positively selected. This receptor was obtained from a man aged 25-45 years in good health. The CDR3 is CASSLREATNTGELFF. In DNA, the CDR3 is TGCGCCAGCAGCTTGCGTGAGGCCACGAACACCGGGGAGCTGTTTTTT.